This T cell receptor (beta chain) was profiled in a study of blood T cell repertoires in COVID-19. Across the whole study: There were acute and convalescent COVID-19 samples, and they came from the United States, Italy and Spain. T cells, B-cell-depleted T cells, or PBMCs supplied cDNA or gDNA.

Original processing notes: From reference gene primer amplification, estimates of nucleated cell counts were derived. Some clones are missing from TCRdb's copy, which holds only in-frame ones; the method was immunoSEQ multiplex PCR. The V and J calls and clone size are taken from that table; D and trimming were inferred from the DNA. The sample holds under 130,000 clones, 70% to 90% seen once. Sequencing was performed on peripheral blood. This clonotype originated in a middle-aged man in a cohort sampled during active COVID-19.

CDR3 in DNA: TGTGCCAGCAGCTCCAGACAGGGCCGTAATGAAAAACTGTTTTTT. Translated, it gives CASSSRQGRNEKLFF. The chain recombines TRBV7-2 with TRBJ1-4; TRBD1 matches 7 bases. The J segment lost 4 bases and the V segment lost 4 bases, leaving 6 bases of the junction unmatched. Germline assignment: CDR1 SGHTA and CDR2 FQGNSA. CDR3 length: 15 residues.